Here is one TCR beta chain with its context. Trimming took 7 bases from V and 11 from J, leaving 26 bases between them. Germline CDR1 and CDR2: SNHLY and FYNNEI. The CDR3 loop spans 15 amino acids. Study processing details: Reference gene primer amplification gave nucleated cell count estimates. Libraries were prepared by immunoSEQ multiplex PCR; TCRdb keeps only in-frame clonotypes and omits some of them. The V and J calls and the clone size are those of that table, but D and trimming were determined from the DNA. The sample comprises 300,000 to 350,000 clones, 90% of which are singletons, and approximately 4.3% rests with the top ten. This sample is part of a study of blood T cell repertoires in COVID-19. About the study: The study drew acute and convalescent COVID-19 samples from the United States, Italy and Spain. T cells, B-cell-depleted T cells, or PBMCs supplied cDNA or gDNA.

Which cohort a participant joined came from the clinical history participants gave. This receptor was identified in a woman under 30 with acute COVID-19. The chain is built from TRBV2 and TRBJ1-1, with TRBD1 as a possible D gene (5 bases). The sample taken for sequencing was PBMCs or T cells enriched from blood (not recorded which). The CDR3 loop is CASNAAGGWGVEAFF. The CDR3 DNA reads TGTGCCAGCAACGCCGCGGGGGGATGGGGTGTGGAGGCTTTCTTT.